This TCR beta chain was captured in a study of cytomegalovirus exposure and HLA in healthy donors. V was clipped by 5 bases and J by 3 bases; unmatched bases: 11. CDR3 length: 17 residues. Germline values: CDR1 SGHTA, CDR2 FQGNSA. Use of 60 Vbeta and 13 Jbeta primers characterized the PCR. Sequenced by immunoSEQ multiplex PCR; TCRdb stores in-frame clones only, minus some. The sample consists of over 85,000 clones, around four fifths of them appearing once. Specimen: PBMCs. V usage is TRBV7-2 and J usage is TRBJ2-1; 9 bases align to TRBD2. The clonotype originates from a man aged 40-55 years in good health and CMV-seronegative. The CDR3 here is CASSQNGAGGLYNEQFF. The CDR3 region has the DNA TGTGCCAGCAGCCAAAACGGGGCGGGGGGGCTCTACAATGAGCAGTTCTTC.